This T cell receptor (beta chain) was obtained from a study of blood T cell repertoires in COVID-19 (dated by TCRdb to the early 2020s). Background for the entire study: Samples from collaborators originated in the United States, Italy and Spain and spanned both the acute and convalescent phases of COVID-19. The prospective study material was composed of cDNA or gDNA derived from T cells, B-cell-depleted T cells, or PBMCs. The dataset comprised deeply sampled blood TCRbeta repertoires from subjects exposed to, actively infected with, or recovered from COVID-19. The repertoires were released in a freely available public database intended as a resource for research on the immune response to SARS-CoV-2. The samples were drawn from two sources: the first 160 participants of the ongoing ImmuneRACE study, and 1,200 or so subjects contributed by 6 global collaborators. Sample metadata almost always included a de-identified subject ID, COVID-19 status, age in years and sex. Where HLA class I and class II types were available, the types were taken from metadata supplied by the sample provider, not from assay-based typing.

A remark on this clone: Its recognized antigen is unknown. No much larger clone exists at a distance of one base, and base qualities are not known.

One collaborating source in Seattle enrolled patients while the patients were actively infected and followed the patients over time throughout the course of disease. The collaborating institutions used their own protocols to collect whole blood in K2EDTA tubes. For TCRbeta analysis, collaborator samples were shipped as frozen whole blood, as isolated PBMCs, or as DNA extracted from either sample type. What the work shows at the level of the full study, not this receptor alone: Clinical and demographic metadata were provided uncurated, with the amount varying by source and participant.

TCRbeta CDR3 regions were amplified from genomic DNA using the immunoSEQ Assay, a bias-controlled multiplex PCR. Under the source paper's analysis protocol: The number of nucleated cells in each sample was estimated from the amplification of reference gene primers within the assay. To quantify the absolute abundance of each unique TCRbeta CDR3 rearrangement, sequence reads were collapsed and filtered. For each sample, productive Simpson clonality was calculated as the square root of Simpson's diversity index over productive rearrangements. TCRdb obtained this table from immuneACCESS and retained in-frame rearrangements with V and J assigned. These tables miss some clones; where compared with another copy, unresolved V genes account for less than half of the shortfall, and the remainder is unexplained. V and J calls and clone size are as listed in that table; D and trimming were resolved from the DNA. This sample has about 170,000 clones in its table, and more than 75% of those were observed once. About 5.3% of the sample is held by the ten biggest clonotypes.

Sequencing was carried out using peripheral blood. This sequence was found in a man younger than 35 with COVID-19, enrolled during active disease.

This receptor carries the CDR3 CAAANRTEETQYF. The DNA sequence follows: TGTGCCGCCGCCAATCGGACAGAAGAGACCCAGTACTTC. The chain employs TRBV24-1 and TRBJ2-5; TRBD1 could be the D gene, as 6 bases match. The CDR3 has 13 amino acids, counting the end cysteine and phenylalanine. Only the CDR3 DNA is retained, 39 bases long and in frame from the first base. Based on the germline V gene, the CDR1 and CDR2 sequences are KGHDR and SFDVKD. The V end loses 12 bases and the J end loses 3 bases, and a stretch of 16 bases separates them.